This T cell receptor (beta chain) was recovered during a study of vaccination effects on CD4 cells after COVID-19. Study-level information: The median interval between the second dose and post-vaccine sampling was 72 days.

Only in-frame clones appear in the TCRdb table, and some are missing; sequencing was by immunoSEQ multiplex PCR. The sample lists fewer than 25,000 clones; under 80% were seen once. The germline V gene has CDR1 MNHEY and CDR2 SVGAGI. The length of the CDR3 is 11 residues. V lost 0 bases and J lost 7, with 4 bases in between. Study-wide points: Convalescent patients were few in the study, and early post-infection timepoints were absent.

Pools of viral peptides were used by the ViraFEST assay to expand antigen-specific CD4+ T cells ahead of sequencing. Subsequent to 10 days of culture, CD4+ T cells were isolated. BNT162b2 vaccine or mRNA-1273 vaccine was given to participants in two doses. Testing of the vaccine recipients showed negative nucleocapsid antibodies and no prior SARS-CoV-2 infection. Points on this clone: Its antigen is unknown. The sample holds other DNA sequences that translate to the same CDR3.

Sequences were derived from CD4+ T cells from PBMCs cultured with HCoV-NL63 spike peptides, sampled after COVID-19 vaccination. The V gene is TRBV6-5, the J gene TRBJ2-7; D remains ambiguous. The sequence was obtained from a human donor who received a COVID-19 vaccine. The CDR3 loop is CASSYSREQYF. CDR3 coding DNA: TGTGCCAGCAGTTACTCTAGGGAGCAGTACTTC.